This T cell receptor (beta chain) was documented in a study of blood T cell repertoires in COVID-19. Study processing details: Estimation of nucleated cell counts was performed using reference gene primer amplification. Generated by immunoSEQ multiplex PCR, the TCRdb table keeps only in-frame clones and is missing some. That table furnishes V, J and clone size, whereas the DNA furnished D and trimming. The repertoire holds under 200,000 clones, with 75% to 90% as singletons. Trimming took 0 bases from V and 7 from J; bases not matched to a gene: 11. Germline CDR1 and CDR2: SGHRS and YFSETQ. The CDR3 contains 17 residues. This clone occurred a few times.

The sequencing input was peripheral blood. V and J are TRBV5-1 and TRBJ1-5, with 9 bases matching TRBD1. This TCR was recovered from a woman older than 75 with active or convalescent COVID-19. This CDR3 reads CASSLGTGTGYMQPQHF. CDR3 DNA: TGCGCCAGCAGCTTGGGGACCGGGACAGGGTACATGCAGCCCCAGCATTTT.